Listed here are 23 T cell receptor beta chains from one sample, sequenced in a study of T cells in Graves' hyperthyroidism and ophthalmopathy. Template material for amplifying TCR beta CDR3 regions consisted of RNA transcripts. HTBI primers were the set used in a first-round RT-PCR of the TCR CDR3. Each CDR3 protein is one row after TCRdb ran MiXCR on the multiplex PCR reads. This table has 380,000 or so distinct CDR3 sequences, 15% to 20% appearing once. Source material: blood. Receptor source: a woman in her late teens or twenties with Graves' hyperthyroidism.

Ten or more counts support this clonotype. This sequence joins TRBV20-1 and TRBJ2-7; the D is unclear. The CDR3 loop spans 13 amino acids. Trimming took 5 bases from V and 5 from J, leaving 16 bases between them. CDR1 is DFQATT and CDR2 is SNEGSKA in the germline V gene (reference sequence). The CDR3 loop is CSALIFLGNEQYF. For the CDR3, the DNA is TGCAGTGCTCTGATCTTCCTGGGAAACGAGCAGTACTTC.

This clonotype was detected many times. The chain joins TRBV20-1 to TRBJ2-5, with 9 bases that match TRBD2. J lost 4 bases, V lost 1 base, and 13 bases had no gene match. Germline V gene lookup returns CDR1 DFQATT and CDR2 SNEGSKA (reference sequence). This CDR3 has 17 amino acids. DNA for the CDR3: TGCAGTGCTAGAGTCGGCGGGGGGGCCGCGGTAAGAGAGACCCAGTACTTC. Residues: CSARVGGGAAVRETQYF.

The sample holds many counts of this clonotype. This rearrangement joins TRBV11-2 to TRBJ2-7; perhaps TRBD2 as D (6 bases). V lost 1 base and J 6 bases, leaving 19 bases between the germline ends. Germline CDR1 is SGHAT and CDR2 is FQNNGV. The CDR3 is 16 residues long. CDR3 in amino acids: CASSLGDSHREGEQYF. CDR3 bases: TGTGCCAGCAGCTTAGGGGACTCCCATCGGGAAGGCGAGCAGTACTTC.

This clonotype was counted many times. V and J are TRBV6-1 and TRBJ2-7, with D unclear. This CDR3 spans 14 amino acids. V shed 4 bases and J shed 1 base, with 11 bases lying between them. CDR1 and CDR2 (germline): MNHNS, SASEGT. In DNA, the CDR3 is TGTGCCAGCAGTGCGGACGACGAATCCTACGAGCAGTACTTC. Encoded protein: CASSADDESYEQYF.

This clonotype was detected many times. The chain employs TRBV2 and TRBJ1-2, with 10 bases that match TRBD1. The CDR3 covers 14 residues. Germline V gene lookup returns CDR1 SNHLY and CDR2 FYNNEI. J lost 6 bases, V lost 4 bases, and 5 bases had no gene match. CDR3 in amino acids: CASSGLGQGNGYTF. For the CDR3, the DNA is TGTGCCAGCAGTGGCTTGGGACAGGGGAATGGCTACACCTTC.

This clonotype was seen at least ten times. V gene TRBV28 combines with J gene TRBJ1-1, with D hard to call. The CDR3 consists of 15 residues. Trimming removed 3 bases at V and 4 bases at J, with 15 bases between. CDR1 is MDHEN and CDR2 is SYDVKM in the germline V gene. The DNA of the CDR3 is TGTGCCAGCAGTTTCTTACAGCGGCGGAGCACTGAAGCTTTCTTT. It codes for CASSFLQRRSTEAFF.

This chain connects TRBV11-2 to TRBJ2-7; D is undetermined. The CDR3 sequence is 16 residues long. The V end was cut by 1 base, the J end by 0 bases, with 13 bases between. CDR1 is SGHAT and CDR2 is FQNNGV in the germline V gene. The CDR3 DNA follows: TGTGCCAGCAGCTTAGTGGCGGCGCATAGCTCCTACGAGCAGTACTTC. This gives the protein CASSLVAAHSSYEQYF.

The genes are TRBV7-8 and TRBJ1-1; D not certain. V lost 3 bases and J 8 bases, leaving 7 bases between the germline ends. Germline CDR1 reads SGHVS; CDR2 reads FQNEAQ. This CDR3 is built from 11 residues. CDR3 bases: TGTGCCAGCAGCTTTGAGACCGAAGCTTTCTTT. This codes for CASSFETEAFF.

This clonotype was detected many times. The chain is built from TRBV12-3 or TRBV12-4 and TRBJ2-2; D may be TRBD2 (6 bases). The germline V and J ends were trimmed by 2 bases and 0 bases, with 10 bases remaining between them. The CDR3 has 16 amino acids. The CDR3 DNA reads as TGTGCCAGCAGTTTATTAGGCGGGGCGAACACCGGGGAGCTGTTTTTT. It specifies CASSLLGGANTGELFF.

This clonotype has at least ten counts. This chain joins TRBV11-2 and TRBJ1-1, with D unresolved. The V gene's germline CDR1 is SGHAT and CDR2 FQNNGV. V dropped 3 bases and J dropped 1 base, with 6 bases sitting between them. This CDR3 is 13 amino acids long. The CDR3 DNA is TGTGCCAGCAGCTTCATTTCGAACACTGAAGCTTTCTTT. Translation gives CASSFISNTEAFF.

This clonotype has a handful of counts. This sequence joins TRBV5-1 and TRBJ1-5; 8 nucleotides line up with TRBD1. The trim removed 4 bases at V and 4 bases at J, leaving 10 bases unmatched. The V gene's germline CDR1 is SGHRS and CDR2 YFSETQ. This CDR3 is built from 16 residues. CDR3: CASSLGTGYDNQPQHF. The CDR3 DNA reads as TGCGCCAGCAGCCTCGGGACAGGTTACGATAATCAGCCCCAGCATTTT.

This clonotype was seen at least ten times. This chain uses TRBV12-3 or TRBV12-4 with TRBJ2-2; no clear D. Deletions cut 5 bases from V and 3 bases from J, with 16 bases between. The CDR3 is 16 residues long. The CDR3 bases are TGTGCCAGCAGTCCGGGTCGGCAGGTGGACACCGGGGAGCTGTTTTTT. This encodes CASSPGRQVDTGELFF.

The chain couples TRBV6-1 to TRBJ2-4; TRBD2 is a possible D gene (7 bases). CDR1 is MNHNS and CDR2 is SASEGT in the germline V gene. The CDR3 runs to 16 residues. V was shortened by 8 bases and J by 6 bases, with 23 bases between the two germline ends. CDR3 amino acids: CASLKSGGDGRNIQYF. CDR3 nucleotides: TGTGCCAGCCTTAAGTCGGGGGGCGATGGCAGAAACATTCAGTACTTC.

This clonotype was counted ten times or more. The rearrangement links TRBV18 to TRBJ1-5; D remains ambiguous. CDR1 and CDR2 from the germline V gene are KGHSH and LQKENI. The V and J ends lost 1 base and 3 bases respectively, with 10 bases between them. The CDR3 covers 15 residues. CDR3 in DNA: TGTGCCAGCTCACCACGGACGGGGTTCAATCAGCCCCAGCATTTT. Encoded protein: CASSPRTGFNQPQHF.

This clonotype was recorded many times. The CDR3 loop reads CASSDPGTSGDVNEQYF. CDR3 sequence (DNA): TGTGCCAGCAGTGACCCCGGGACTAGCGGGGATGTAAACGAGCAGTACTTC. The chain joins TRBV6-4 to TRBJ2-7; 13 bases line up with TRBD2. V trimming: 2 bases; J trimming: 5 bases; junction bases outside the gene matches: 9. This CDR3 is 17 amino acids long. Germline V lookup: CDR1 MRHNA, CDR2 SNTAGT.

This clonotype was counted only a few times. V is TRBV9 and J is TRBJ1-1; TRBD1 might be the D (5 bases). From germline, CDR1 is SGDLS and CDR2 YYNGEE. This CDR3 contains 13 residues. Trimming took 0 bases from V and 3 from J, leaving 6 bases between them. CDR3 protein: CASSVEGDTEAFF. In DNA, the CDR3 is TGTGCCAGCAGCGTAGAAGGGGACACTGAAGCTTTCTTT.

On this clonotype: The CDR3 carries no conserved terminal phenylalanine or tryptophan, so it likely arises from a read error. This chain connects TRBV16 to TRBJ1-3, with a possible D match to TRBD1 (5 bases). Looked up from germline, CDR1 is KGHSY and CDR2 is FQNENV. The CDR3 sequence is 14 residues long. Here the CDR3 DNA reads TGTGCCAGCAGCCGCCAGGGATCTGGAGACACCATATATATT. It yields the protein CASSRQGSGDTIYI.

At least ten counts were recorded for this clonotype. The V call is TRBV2, the J call TRBJ2-5, with TRBD1 matching 7 bases. The CDR3 loop spans 13 amino acids. V shed 4 bases, J shed 6 bases, and the junction held 5 bases outside the gene matches. Germline V lookup: CDR1 SNHLY, CDR2 FYNNEI. The CDR3 region is CASSGQGMKTQYF. In nucleotides, the CDR3 is TGTGCCAGCAGTGGACAGGGTATGAAGACCCAGTACTTC.

The table lists this clonotype with many counts. This rearrangement joins TRBV27 to TRBJ1-2, with 7 bases identical to TRBD1. J gave up 2 bases and V 4 bases, and 16 bases lay outside the gene matches. This CDR3 is 18 amino acids long. Looked up from germline, CDR1 is MNHEY and CDR2 is SMNVEV (reference sequence). The CDR3, as DNA: TGTGCCAGCAGTTCCAGCTCGCCCCCCCCGGGACAGAACTATGGCTACACCTTC. Translating it yields CASSSSSPPPGQNYGYTF.

In its sample, this clonotype was seen many times. This chain links TRBV7-6 with TRBJ2-5; D is unresolved. The germline CDR1 and CDR2 sequences are SGHVS and FNYEAQ. CDR3 length: 11 residues. Trimming took 7 bases from V and 5 from J, leaving 8 bases between them. This chain's CDR3 is CASMSLETQYF. CDR3 in DNA: TGTGCCAGCATGTCCTTGGAGACCCAGTACTTC.

This clonotype occurred many times. The rearrangement uses TRBV28 and TRBJ1-1; tentative D call: TRBD1 (6 bases). The ends were cut back, 6 bases at V and 4 bases at J, with 18 bases in the middle. Germline CDR1 reads MDHEN; CDR2 reads SYDVKM. The CDR3 totals 15 residues. The CDR3 here is CASSRRGALGTEAFF. CDR3 nucleotide sequence: TGTGCCAGCAGCCGCCGGGGGGCGCTGGGCACTGAAGCTTTCTTT.

This clonotype has at least ten counts. This rearrangement joins TRBV5-1 to TRBJ2-2, with TRBD1 identical over 8 bases. V was clipped by 0 bases and J by 0 bases; unmatched bases: 4. Per the germline V gene, CDR1 is SGHRS and CDR2 is YFSETQ. The CDR3 length is 17 residues. Here the CDR3 reads CASSLGQGSSNTGELFF. The CDR3 bases are TGCGCCAGCAGCTTGGGACAGGGGTCCTCGAACACCGGGGAGCTGTTTTTT.

Turning to this clonotype: This may be a read error, as it is one base from a much larger clone. The chain uses TRBV11-1 and TRBJ1-1; D is undetermined. This CDR3 comprises 13 residues. CDR1 is SGHAT and CDR2 is FQDESV in the germline V gene (reference sequence). CDR3 sequence (DNA): TGTGCCTGCAGCTTAACGTCGGACACTGAAGCTTTCTTT. Encoded protein: CACSLTSDTEAFF.